This T cell receptor beta chain is from a study of control samples from healthy donors and cancer patients. Here immunoSEQ multiplex PCR was the method, and the copy in TCRdb shows in-frame clones only, minus some. In the table there are about 88,000 clones, more than 80% of which are singletons. CDR1 and CDR2 from the germline V gene are SGDLS and YYNGEE. The CDR3 is made up of 15 amino acids. Between the trimmed V and J ends, which lost 4 bases and 0 bases, there was a span of 13 bases. The sequencing sample was made of blood. The rearrangement uses TRBV9 and TRBJ1-2, with a possible D match to TRBD1 (6 bases). This clonotype was sampled from a man between 18 and 29 years old in good health. The CDR3 region has the DNA TGTGCCAGCAGCCCCGGACAGTTTACTAACTATGGCTACACCTTC. This codes for CASSPGQFTNYGYTF.